This T cell receptor (beta chain) was observed in a study of shared clonotypes between healthy human individuals. In germline, CDR1 is MGHDK, CDR2 SYGVNS. CDR3 size: 17 residues. V lost 3 bases, J lost 1 base, and 15 bases lay in between. Study conclusions and caveats: Naive subsets typically showed greater estimated richness than memory subsets.

Measured with immunoSEQ multiplex PCR; TCRdb has only the in-frame clones, and not every one. Counted here are roughly 2 million clones, roughly 95% occurring once; the ten biggest clones make up more than 0.1%. On this clone: Its antigen is not known.

This clonotype originated in a man aged 18 to 30 in good health. The chain couples TRBV25-1 to TRBJ1-4, with D unresolved. The sample taken for sequencing was naive CD4+ T cells sorted from blood. Regarding subset: CD45RA+ positively selected. CDR3 sequence: CASSEGGSQGTNEKLFF. The CDR3, as DNA: TGTGCCAGCAGTGAGGGAGGCAGTCAAGGAACTAATGAAAAACTGTTTTTT.